Described below is a single T cell receptor beta chain sequence and its context. These data belong to a study of blood T cell repertoires in COVID-19. Study information: Sources were T cells, B-cell-depleted T cells, or PBMCs; the material itself was cDNA or gDNA.

The germline V gene encodes CDR1 MDHEN and CDR2 SYDVKM. The J segment lost 3 bases and the V segment lost 6 bases, leaving 9 bases of the junction unmatched. There are 17 residues in the CDR3. Original methodology: Amplification of reference gene primers provided the estimated nucleated cell counts. Sequenced by immunoSEQ multiplex PCR; TCRdb stores in-frame clones only, minus some. The V and J calls and clone size were taken over from that table, and D and trimming were inferred from the DNA. The sample comprises under 95,000 clones, approximately 82% of which are singletons, and 2% to 2.5% rests with the top ten.

The TCR was taken from a woman aged 70 to 79 with acute or convalescent COVID-19. The chain joins TRBV28 to TRBJ2-2; the match to TRBD1 covers 11 bases. Sequencing was carried out using peripheral blood. CDR3 in amino acids: CASSPQGQGVHTGELFF. In DNA form, the CDR3 reads TGTGCCAGCAGCCCGCAGGGACAGGGGGTTCACACCGGGGAGCTGTTTTTT.